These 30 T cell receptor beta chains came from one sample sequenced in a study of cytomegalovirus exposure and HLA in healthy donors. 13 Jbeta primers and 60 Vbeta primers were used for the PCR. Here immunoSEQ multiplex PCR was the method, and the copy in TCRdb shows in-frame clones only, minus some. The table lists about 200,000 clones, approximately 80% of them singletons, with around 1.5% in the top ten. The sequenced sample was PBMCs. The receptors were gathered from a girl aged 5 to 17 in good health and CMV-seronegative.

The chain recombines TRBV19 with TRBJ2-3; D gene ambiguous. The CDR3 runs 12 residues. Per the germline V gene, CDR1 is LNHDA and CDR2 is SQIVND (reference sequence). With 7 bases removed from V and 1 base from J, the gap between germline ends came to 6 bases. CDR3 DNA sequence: TGTGCCAGTATTTCGGGCACAGATACGCAGTATTTT. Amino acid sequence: CASISGTDTQYF.

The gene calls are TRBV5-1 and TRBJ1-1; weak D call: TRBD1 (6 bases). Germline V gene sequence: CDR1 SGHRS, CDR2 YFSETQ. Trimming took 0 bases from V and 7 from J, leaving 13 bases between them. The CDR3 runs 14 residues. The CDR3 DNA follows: TGCGCCAGCAGCTTGGACAGGGACCGGGGTGAAGCTTTCTTT. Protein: CASSLDRDRGEAFF. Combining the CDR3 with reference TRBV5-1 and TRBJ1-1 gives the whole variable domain KAGVTQTPRYLIKTRGQQVTLSCSPISGHRSVSWYQQTPGQGLQFLFEYFSETQRNKGNFPGRFSGRQFSNSRSEMNVSTLELGDSALYLCASSLDRDRGEAFFGQGTRLTVV.

This CDR3 is CASSRGRVNTEAFF. CDR3 coding DNA: TGTGCCAGCAGTAGGGGGAGGGTGAACACTGAAGCTTTCTTT. The V gene is TRBV9, the J gene TRBJ1-1, with D possibly being TRBD1 (6 bases). Trimming removed 5 bases from V and 0 bases from J, with 11 bases in between. Germline lookup yields CDR1 SGDLS and CDR2 YYNGEE. CDR3 length equals 14 residues.

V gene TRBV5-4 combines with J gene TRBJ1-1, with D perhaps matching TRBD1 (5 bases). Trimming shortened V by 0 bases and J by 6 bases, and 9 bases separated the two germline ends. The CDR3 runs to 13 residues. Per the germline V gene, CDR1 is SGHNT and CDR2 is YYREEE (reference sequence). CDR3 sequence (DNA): TGTGCCAGCAGCTTGGAGGGGTGGTCTGAAGCTTTCTTT. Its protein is CASSLEGWSEAFF. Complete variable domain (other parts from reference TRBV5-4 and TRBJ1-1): ETGVTQSPTHLIKTRGQQVTLRCSSQSGHNTVSWYQQALGQGPQFIFQYYREEENGRGNFPPRFSGLQFPNYSSELNVNALELDDSALYLCASSLEGWSEAFFGQGTRLTVV.

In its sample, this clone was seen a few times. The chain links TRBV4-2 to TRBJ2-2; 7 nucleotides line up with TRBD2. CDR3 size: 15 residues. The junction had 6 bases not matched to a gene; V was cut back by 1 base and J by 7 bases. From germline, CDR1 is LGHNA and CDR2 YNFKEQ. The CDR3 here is CASSQGQSGDGELFF. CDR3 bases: TGTGCCAGCAGCCAAGGCCAGAGCGGGGACGGGGAGCTGTTTTTT.

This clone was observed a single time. The CDR3 spells CASSLSHGETQYF. The CDR3 DNA reads TGTGCCAGCAGCTTGTCCCACGGGGAGACCCAGTACTTC. The V and J genes are TRBV7-2 and TRBJ2-5; no clear D gene. CDR1 and CDR2 (germline): SGHTA, FQGNSA. The CDR3 totals 13 residues. V shed 3 bases and J shed 5 bases, with 10 bases lying between them.

The CDR3 loop reads CASSVAPQGEKLFF. CDR3 in DNA: TGTGCCAGCAGCGTCGCACCACAGGGAGAAAAACTGTTTTTT. The genes are TRBV9 and TRBJ1-4, with D maybe TRBD1 (6 bases). Trimming took 2 bases from V and 8 from J, leaving 13 bases between them. Germline V gene sequence: CDR1 SGDLS, CDR2 YYNGEE. The CDR3 sequence is 14 residues long.

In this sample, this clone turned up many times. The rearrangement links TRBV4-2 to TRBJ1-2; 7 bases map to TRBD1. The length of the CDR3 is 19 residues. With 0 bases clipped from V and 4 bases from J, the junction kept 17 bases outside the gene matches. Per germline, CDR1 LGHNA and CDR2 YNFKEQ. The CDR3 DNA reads TGTGCCAGCAGCCAAGATGGGTGGGGACAGCCGCGTGGGGGCTATGGCTACACCTTC. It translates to CASSQDGWGQPRGGYGYTF.

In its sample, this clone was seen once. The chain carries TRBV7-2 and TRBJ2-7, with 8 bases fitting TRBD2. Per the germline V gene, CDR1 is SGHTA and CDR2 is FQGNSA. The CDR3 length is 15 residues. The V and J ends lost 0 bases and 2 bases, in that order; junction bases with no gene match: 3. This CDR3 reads CASSLAPAGAYEQYF. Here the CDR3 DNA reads TGTGCCAGCAGCTTAGCGCCAGCGGGGGCCTACGAGCAGTACTTC.

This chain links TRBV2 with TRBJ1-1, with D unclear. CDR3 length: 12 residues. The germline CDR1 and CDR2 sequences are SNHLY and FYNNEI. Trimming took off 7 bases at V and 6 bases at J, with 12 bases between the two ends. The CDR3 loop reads CASNQIRAEAFF. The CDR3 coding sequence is TGTGCCAGCAACCAAATTCGCGCTGAAGCTTTCTTT.

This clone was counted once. The CDR3 here is CASSPTEGQGAGGYTF. The CDR3, as DNA: TGTGCCAGCAGCCCGACCGAGGGACAGGGGGCGGGTGGCTACACCTTC. The V and J genes are TRBV7-9 and TRBJ1-2, with 12 bases aligning to TRBD1. Germline CDR1 reads SEHNR; CDR2 reads FQNEAQ (reference sequence). The CDR3 totals 16 residues. V was clipped by 5 bases and J by 7 bases; unmatched bases: 11.

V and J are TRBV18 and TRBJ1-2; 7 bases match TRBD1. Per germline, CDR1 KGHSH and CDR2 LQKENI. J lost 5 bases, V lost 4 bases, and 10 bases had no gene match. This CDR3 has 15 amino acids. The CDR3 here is CASSQIRDSSYGYTF. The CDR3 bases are TGTGCCAGCTCACAGATTCGGGACAGCAGTTATGGCTACACCTTC.

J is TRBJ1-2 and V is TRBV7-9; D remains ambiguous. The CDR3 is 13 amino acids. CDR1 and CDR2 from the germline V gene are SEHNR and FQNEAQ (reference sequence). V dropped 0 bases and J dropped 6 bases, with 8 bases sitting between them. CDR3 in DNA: TGTGCCAGCAGCTTAGCGCTCGGGGATGGCTACACCTTC. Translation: CASSLALGDGYTF.

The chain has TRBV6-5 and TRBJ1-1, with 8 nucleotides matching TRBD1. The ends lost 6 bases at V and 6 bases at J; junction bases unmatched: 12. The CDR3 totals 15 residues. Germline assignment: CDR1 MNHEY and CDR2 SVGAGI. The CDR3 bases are TGTGCCAGCAGGCCGACAGGGGCCGGGGAGGCTGAAGCTTTCTTT. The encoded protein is CASRPTGAGEAEAFF.

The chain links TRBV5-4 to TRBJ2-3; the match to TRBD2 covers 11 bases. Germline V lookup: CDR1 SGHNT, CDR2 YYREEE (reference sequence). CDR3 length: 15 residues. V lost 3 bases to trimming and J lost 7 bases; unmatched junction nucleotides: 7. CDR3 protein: CASSSSGGRSHTQYF. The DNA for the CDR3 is TGTGCCAGCAGCTCTAGCGGGGGGCGCTCTCATACGCAGTATTTT.

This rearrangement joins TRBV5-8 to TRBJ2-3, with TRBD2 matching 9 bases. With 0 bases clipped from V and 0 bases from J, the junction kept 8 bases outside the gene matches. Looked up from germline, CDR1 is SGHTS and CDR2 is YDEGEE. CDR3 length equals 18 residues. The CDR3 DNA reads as TGTGCCAGCAGCTTGGCCCGGGTAGCGGGAGTGAGCACAGATACGCAGTATTTT. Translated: CASSLARVAGVSTDTQYF.

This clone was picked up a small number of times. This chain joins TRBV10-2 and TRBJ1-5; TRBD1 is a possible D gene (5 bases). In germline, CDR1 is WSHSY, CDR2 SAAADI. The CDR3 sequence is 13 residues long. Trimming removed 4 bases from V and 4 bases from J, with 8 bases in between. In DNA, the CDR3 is TGCGCCAGCAGTGTTCAGGGAAATCAGCCCCAGCATTTT. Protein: CASSVQGNQPQHF.

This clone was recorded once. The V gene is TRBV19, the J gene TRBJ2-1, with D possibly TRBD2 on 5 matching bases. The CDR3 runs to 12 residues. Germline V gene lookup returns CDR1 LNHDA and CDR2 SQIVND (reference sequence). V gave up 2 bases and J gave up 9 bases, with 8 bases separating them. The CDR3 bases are TGTGCCAGTAGTATAACTAGGGCTGAGCAGTTCTTC. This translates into CASSITRAEQFF.

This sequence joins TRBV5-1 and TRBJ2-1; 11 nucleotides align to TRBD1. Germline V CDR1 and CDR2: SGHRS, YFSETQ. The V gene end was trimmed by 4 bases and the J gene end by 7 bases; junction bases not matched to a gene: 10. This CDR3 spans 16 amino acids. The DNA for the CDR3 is TGCGCCAGCAGCCTACCTAAGGGACAGGGGGTAAATGAGCAGTTCTTC. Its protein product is CASSLPKGQGVNEQFF. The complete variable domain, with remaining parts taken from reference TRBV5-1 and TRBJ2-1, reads KAGVTQTPRYLIKTRGQQVTLSCSPISGHRSVSWYQQTPGQGLQFLFEYFSETQRNKGNFPGRFSGRQFSNSRSEMNVSTLELGDSALYLCASSLPKGQGVNEQFFGPGTRLTVL.

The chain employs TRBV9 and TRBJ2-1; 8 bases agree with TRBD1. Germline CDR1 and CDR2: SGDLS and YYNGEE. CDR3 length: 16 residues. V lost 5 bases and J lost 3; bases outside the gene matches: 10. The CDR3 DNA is TGTGCCAGCAGGTCCCAGGGGGCGAAATTCTACAATGAGCAGTTCTTC. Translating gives CASRSQGAKFYNEQFF.

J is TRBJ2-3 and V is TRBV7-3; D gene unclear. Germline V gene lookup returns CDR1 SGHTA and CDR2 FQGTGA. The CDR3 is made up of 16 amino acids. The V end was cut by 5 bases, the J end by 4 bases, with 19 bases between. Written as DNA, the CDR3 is TGTGCCAGCAGCGAAGGCCAGCTGTCAGGTTCAGATACGCAGTATTTT. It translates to CASSEGQLSGSDTQYF.

The CDR3 DNA follows: TGTGCCAGCTCACCAGTTGGGAGCTCTGGAAACACCATATATTTT. Its translation is CASSPVGSSGNTIYF. The V and J genes are TRBV18 and TRBJ1-3; D gene ambiguous. Germline V gene data show CDR1 as KGHSH and CDR2 as LQKENI. Between the trimmed V and J ends, which lost 2 bases and 0 bases, there was a span of 8 bases. The CDR3 extends over 15 amino acids.

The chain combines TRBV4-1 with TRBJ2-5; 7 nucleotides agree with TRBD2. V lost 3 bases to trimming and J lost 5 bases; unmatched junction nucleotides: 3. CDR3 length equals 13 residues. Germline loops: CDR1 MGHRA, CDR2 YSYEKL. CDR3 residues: CASSQGEGETQYF. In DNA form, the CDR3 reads TGCGCCAGCAGCCAGGGGGAGGGGGAGACCCAGTACTTC.

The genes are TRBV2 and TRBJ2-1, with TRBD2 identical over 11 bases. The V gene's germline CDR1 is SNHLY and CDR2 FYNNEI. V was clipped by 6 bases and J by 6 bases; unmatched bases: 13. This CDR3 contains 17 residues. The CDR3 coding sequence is TGTGCCAGCAGACGGGCCCCGGGACTAGCGGTATCCAATGAGCAGTTCTTC. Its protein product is CASRRAPGLAVSNEQFF.

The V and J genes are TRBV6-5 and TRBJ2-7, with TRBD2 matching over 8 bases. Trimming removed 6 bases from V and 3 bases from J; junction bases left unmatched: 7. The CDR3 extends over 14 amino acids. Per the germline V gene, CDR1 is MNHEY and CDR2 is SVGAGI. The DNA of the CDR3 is TGTGCCAGCAGCCTTAGCGGGACTCACTACGAGCAGTACTTC. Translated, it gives CASSLSGTHYEQYF.

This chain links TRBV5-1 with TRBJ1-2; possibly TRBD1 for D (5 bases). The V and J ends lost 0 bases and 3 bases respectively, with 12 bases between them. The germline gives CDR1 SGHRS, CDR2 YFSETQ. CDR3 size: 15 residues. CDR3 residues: CASSLGVGGYYGYTF. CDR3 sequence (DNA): TGCGCCAGCAGCTTGGGGGTCGGGGGTTACTATGGCTACACCTTC.

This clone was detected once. Here the CDR3 DNA reads TGCGCCAGCATGGGGGGAGCGGGAGCTGCTAGCACAGATACGCAGTATTTT. It specifies CASMGGAGAASTDTQYF. The chain couples TRBV5-1 to TRBJ2-3; TRBD2 aligns across 8 bases. Germline trimming cut 6 bases from V and 0 bases from J; bases unmatched to any gene: 12. Per germline, CDR1 SGHRS and CDR2 YFSETQ. The CDR3 is 17 amino acids.

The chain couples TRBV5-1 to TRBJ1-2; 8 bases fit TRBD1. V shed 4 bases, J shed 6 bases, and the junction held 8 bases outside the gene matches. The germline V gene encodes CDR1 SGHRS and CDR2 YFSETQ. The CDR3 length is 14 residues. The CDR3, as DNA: TGCGCCAGCAGCCCGACTCCGACAGGGGATGGCTACACCTTC. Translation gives CASSPTPTGDGYTF.

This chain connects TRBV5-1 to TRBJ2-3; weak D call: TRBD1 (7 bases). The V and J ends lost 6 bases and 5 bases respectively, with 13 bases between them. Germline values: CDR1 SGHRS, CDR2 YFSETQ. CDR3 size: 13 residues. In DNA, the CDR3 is TGCGCCAGCACGGAGGGGGCGAAAGATACGCAGTATTTT. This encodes CASTEGAKDTQYF.

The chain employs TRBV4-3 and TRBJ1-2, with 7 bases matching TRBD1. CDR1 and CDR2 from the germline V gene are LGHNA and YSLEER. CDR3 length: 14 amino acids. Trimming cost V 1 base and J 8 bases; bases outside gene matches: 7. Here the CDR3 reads CASSQGAGGFGYTF. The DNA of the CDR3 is TGCGCCAGCAGCCAAGGGGCAGGGGGATTCGGCTACACCTTC.